These 24 T cell receptor beta chains originate from one sample sequenced in a study of CD8+CD57+ T cells in acquired aplastic anemia. By flow cytometry, patients selected for sequencing had shown an expansion of CD8+CD57+ cells. The use of genomic DNA as template underpinned the TCR beta VDJ and CDR3 profiling. TCRdb reprocessed the reads with MiXCR, giving one entry per CDR3 protein. This sample has 200,000 to 300,000 distinct CDR3 sequences, with around 43% found just once. Sequenced: sorted CD4+, CD8+, or CD8+CD57+ T cells (not recorded which) from PBMCs. The receptor source for this set is a human donor with aplastic anemia.

The rearrangement links TRBV6-4 to TRBJ2-2, with a possible D match to TRBD2 (6 bases). CDR3 length: 13 amino acids. Trimming left V 3 bases short and J 7 bases short, with 9 bases between. CDR1 and CDR2 (germline): MRHNA, SNTAGT. The CDR3 DNA reads TGTGCCAGCAGTGAGCTGACTAGCGGGGAGCTGTTTTTT. It translates to CASSELTSGELFF.

The sample holds many counts of this clonotype. The rearrangement links TRBV11-2 to TRBJ2-5; D assignment may be TRBD1 or TRBD2 (6 bases each). Germline lookup yields CDR1 SGHAT and CDR2 FQNNGV. The V and J ends lost 5 bases and 4 bases respectively, with 20 bases between them. CDR3 length equals 16 residues. The CDR3 region is CASSPISKGGRETQYF. The DNA for the CDR3 is TGTGCCAGCAGCCCTATAAGTAAGGGGGGCAGAGAGACCCAGTACTTC.

This clonotype was counted a few times. The V gene is TRBV2, the J gene TRBJ2-1; D tentatively fits TRBD1 or TRBD2 (5 bases each). Germline CDR1 SNHLY, CDR2 FYNNEI. This CDR3 is built from 13 residues. V lost 7 bases and J lost 8, with 15 bases in between. The CDR3 sequence: CASNFQGSDEQFF. The CDR3 DNA is TGTGCCAGCAATTTCCAGGGTAGCGATGAGCAGTTCTTC. The full variable domain, rest sourced from reference TRBV2 and TRBJ2-1, is EPEVTQTPSHQVTQMGQEVILRCVPISNHLYFYWYRQILGQKVEFLVSFYNNEISEKSEIFDDQFSVERPDGSNFTLKIRSTKLEDSAMYFCASNFQGSDEQFFGPGTRLTVL.

To note about this clonotype: At one end the junction does not follow the germline gene, possibly because of a read error. The rearrangement links TRBV7-2 to TRBJ1-1; 9 nucleotides match TRBD1. From germline, CDR1 is SGHTA and CDR2 FQGNSA. CDR3 size: 18 residues. DNA for the CDR3: TGTGCCGGCAGCCAAGTAACGGACAGGGGCGCCCCAACCACTGAAGCTTTCTTT. Translation gives CAGSQVTDRGAPTTEAFF.

This clonotype was detected a few times. V is TRBV7-2 and J is TRBJ1-1; 8 bases match TRBD1. The CDR3 is made up of 14 amino acids. Germline trimming cut 10 bases from V and 4 bases from J; bases unmatched to any gene: 11. Germline loops: CDR1 SGHTA, CDR2 FQGNSA. CDR3 in amino acids: CATDQTGDGTEAFF. The CDR3 region has the DNA TGTGCCACCGATCAGACAGGGGATGGCACTGAAGCTTTCTTT.

V gene TRBV30 combines with J gene TRBJ2-1, with 7 bases fitting TRBD2. The germline V gene encodes CDR1 GTSNPN and CDR2 SVGIG (reference sequence). The CDR3 loop spans 14 amino acids. The junction had 4 bases not matched to a gene; V was cut back by 3 bases and J by 2 bases. CDR3 coding DNA: TGTGCCTGGAGGACGGGGGGACCCTACAATGAGCAGTTCTTC. Translated: CAWRTGGPYNEQFF.

The table lists this clonotype with a few counts. A much larger clone differs from this one at a single base, so this may be a read error. The chain combines TRBV9 with TRBJ2-7, with 8 bases aligning to TRBD2. Germline CDR1 reads SGDLS; CDR2 reads YYNGEE. The CDR3 is 15 amino acids. The V gene end was trimmed by 1 base and the J gene end by 9 bases; junction bases not matched to a gene: 12. This CDR3 reads CASSVSWNGRGGQYF. DNA for the CDR3: TGTGCCAGCAGCGTAAGCTGGAACGGGAGGGGGGGGCAGTACTTC.

The chain has TRBV7-9 and TRBJ1-5; 7 nucleotides align to TRBD1. The length of the CDR3 is 13 residues. Germline V gene lookup returns CDR1 SEHNR and CDR2 FQNEAQ (reference sequence). V was pared by 3 bases and J by 10 bases, with 6 bases of the junction left unmatched. The CDR3 sequence: CASSLDRLQPQHF. DNA for the CDR3: TGTGCCAGCAGCTTGGACAGGTTACAACCCCAGCATTTT.

This clonotype has a count of ten or more. The chain couples TRBV5-8 to TRBJ2-7; 13 positions match TRBD2. Germline V CDR1 and CDR2: SGHTS, YDEGEE. The ends lost 3 bases at V and 4 bases at J; junction bases unmatched: 10. CDR3 length: 17 residues. The CDR3 region has the DNA TGTGCCAGCAGCTCAAGGACTAGCGGGAGAAAGGGATACGAGCAGTACTTC. Its translation: CASSSRTSGRKGYEQYF.

This chain joins TRBV20-1 and TRBJ2-5, with TRBD1 matching over 8 bases. Trimming removed 6 bases from V and 3 bases from J; junction bases left unmatched: 12. In germline, CDR1 is DFQATT, CDR2 SNEGSKA (reference sequence). The CDR3 runs 15 residues. The CDR3 coding sequence is TGCAGTGCCAGAAATGGGACAGGAAAAGAAGAGACCCAGTACTTC. Translated, it gives CSARNGTGKEETQYF.

Points on this clonotype: The CDR3 does not end in the conserved phenylalanine or tryptophan, so this is likely a read error. The DNA is left out, because the CDR3 cannot be placed on it with certainty; the CDR3 is given as TCRdb lists it. This chain connects TRBV24-1 to TRBJ2-5; TRBD1 reflects the table's D call only, with no check against the DNA. The CDR3 numbers 12 amino acids, ends counted. In germline, CDR1 is KGHDR, CDR2 SFDVKD. Here the CDR3 reads CATGDGQETQCL.

The rearrangement uses TRBV25-1 and TRBJ1-5; D is possibly TRBD1 (5 bases). The germline V and J ends were trimmed by 8 bases and 1 base, with 12 bases remaining between them. The length of the CDR3 is 14 residues. Looked up from germline, CDR1 is MGHDK and CDR2 is SYGVNS. The CDR3 region is CASAQGTSNQPQHF. CDR3 nucleotides: TGTGCCAGCGCCCAGGGTACCAGCAATCAGCCCCAGCATTTT.

With respect to this clonotype: This could be a read error, since a much larger clone is one nucleotide away. This chain joins TRBV9 and TRBJ1-2; TRBD1 matches 9 bases. This CDR3 spans 14 amino acids. CDR1 SGDLS and CDR2 YYNGEE come from the germline V gene. CDR3 sequence: CASSVRGTGNSYAF. CDR3 DNA sequence: TGTGCCAGCAGCGTACGAGGGACAGGGAATAGCTACGCCTTC. The entire variable domain, with the rest obtained from reference TRBV9 and TRBJ1-2, is as follows: DSGVTQTPKHLITATGQRVTLRCSPRSGDLSVYWYQQSLDQGLQFLIQYYNGEERAKGNILERFSAQQFPDLHSELNLSSLELGDSALYFCASSVRGTGNSYAFGSGTRLTVV.

The chain combines TRBV9 with TRBJ2-2; TRBD2 matches 9 bases. The CDR3 is 19 amino acids. Trimming at V came to 3 bases and at J to 3 bases, leaving 15 bases not matched to a gene. CDR1 is SGDLS and CDR2 is YYNGEE in the germline V gene. For the CDR3, the DNA is TGTGCCAGCAGCGCCCCTCCCCCCTCTAGCGGGACGTACACCGGGGAGCTGTTTTTT. Protein sequence: CASSAPPPSSGTYTGELFF. The variable domain in full, completed from reference TRBV9 and TRBJ2-2, reads DSGVTQTPKHLITATGQRVTLRCSPRSGDLSVYWYQQSLDQGLQFLIQYYNGEERAKGNILERFSAQQFPDLHSELNLSSLELGDSALYFCASSAPPPSSGTYTGELFFGEGSRLTVL.

Many counts were recorded for this clonotype. This chain uses TRBV25-1 with TRBJ1-5; D gene unclear. V lost 2 bases and J 3 bases, leaving 2 bases between the germline ends. Germline V CDR1 and CDR2: MGHDK, SYGVNS. The CDR3 sequence is 12 residues long. The CDR3 coding sequence is TGTGCCAGCAGTGAAGACAATCAGCCCCAGCATTTT. This sequence encodes CASSEDNQPQHF.

V usage is TRBV10-3 and J usage is TRBJ1-1; perhaps TRBD1 as D (6 bases). Germline CDR1 reads ENHRY; CDR2 reads SYGVKD. V was pared by 6 bases and J by 6 bases, with 11 bases between. This CDR3 is built from 12 residues. The CDR3 bases are TGTGCCATCAGAGCAGGGGACTCTGAAGCTTTCTTT. Translation gives CAIRAGDSEAFF.

This clonotype was counted many times. Written as DNA, the CDR3 is TGTGCCACCAGCGGGGACTCCAACACAGATACGCAGTATTTT. It codes for CATSGDSNTDTQYF. This rearrangement joins TRBV15 to TRBJ2-3, with D possibly matching TRBD2 (6 bases). CDR3 size: 14 residues. CDR1 and CDR2 (germline): LNHNV, YYDKDF (reference sequence). V lost 5 bases and J 2 bases, leaving 11 bases between the germline ends. Based on the CDR3 plus reference TRBV15 and TRBJ2-3, the full variable domain is DAMVIQNPRYQVTQFGKPVTLSCSQTLNHNVMYWYQQKSSQAPKLLFHYYDKDFNNEADTPDNFQSRRPNTSFCFLDIRSPGLGDTAMYLCATSGDSNTDTQYFGPGTRLTVL.

This clonotype was recorded at least ten times. The chain joins TRBV7-9 to TRBJ2-2; 9 bases align to TRBD2. This CDR3 is built from 12 residues. The V gene end was trimmed by 7 bases and the J gene end by 11 bases; junction bases not matched to a gene: 5. Per germline, CDR1 SEHNR and CDR2 FQNEAQ (reference sequence). The CDR3 region has the DNA TGTGCCAGCACCTTGACTAGCGGCGAGCTGTTTTTT. Translated: CASTLTSGELFF.

This clonotype was observed many times. The chain is built from TRBV7-9 and TRBJ2-5; D uncertain. Germline V gene lookup returns CDR1 SEHNR and CDR2 FQNEAQ (reference sequence). The CDR3 runs 13 residues. The V end lost 3 bases, the J end lost 5 bases, and 10 bases lay between the germline ends. The CDR3 DNA reads TGTGCCAGCAGCTTGTCCAGGCGCGAGACCCAGTACTTC. The encoded protein is CASSLSRRETQYF.

This clonotype was counted a single time. The chain couples TRBV7-2 to TRBJ2-2, with 11 nucleotides matching TRBD2. From germline, CDR1 is SGHTA and CDR2 FQGNSA. V dropped 0 bases and J dropped 5; count of bases not matched to a gene: 8. The CDR3 length is 18 residues. The CDR3 DNA is TGTGCCAGCAGCTTAGCTAGCGGGGGGGCTCTAAGGACCGGGGAGCTGTTTTTT. Its translation is CASSLASGGALRTGELFF. The full variable domain, rest sourced from reference TRBV7-2 and TRBJ2-2, is GAGVSQSPSNKVTEKGKDVELRCDPISGHTALYWYRQSLGQGLEFLIYFQGNSAPDKSGLPSDRFSAERTGGSVSTLTIQRTQQEDSAVYLCASSLASGGALRTGELFFGEGSRLTVL.

This clonotype was observed at least ten times. The rearrangement links TRBV27 to TRBJ1-1, with D unclear. The CDR3 has 13 residues. Trimming shortened V by 3 bases and J by 5 bases, and 10 bases separated the two germline ends. Per germline, CDR1 MNHEY and CDR2 SMNVEV (reference sequence). Here the CDR3 reads CASSLARGTEAFF. CDR3 coding DNA: TGTGCCAGCAGTTTGGCCCGAGGAACTGAAGCTTTCTTT.

This clonotype was detected a few times. J is TRBJ2-3 and V is TRBV18; no definite D call. CDR1 is KGHSH and CDR2 is LQKENI in the germline V gene. V was pared by 3 bases and J by 5 bases, with 9 bases between. The length of the CDR3 is 13 residues. This chain's CDR3 is CASSPSAVDTQYF. The DNA for the CDR3 is TGTGCCAGCTCACCTTCGGCGGTAGATACGCAGTATTTT. Drawing the rest from reference TRBV18 and TRBJ2-3, the complete variable domain is NAGVMQNPRHLVRRRGQEARLRCSPMKGHSHVYWYRQLPEEGLKFMVYLQKENIIDESGMPKERFSAEFPKEGPSILRIQQVVRGDSAAYFCASSPSAVDTQYFGPGTRLTVL.

The V gene is TRBV7-2, the J gene TRBJ2-7, with TRBD1 identical over 9 bases. Trimming took 1 base from V and 1 from J; bases not matched to a gene: 5. This CDR3 contains 16 residues. Germline values: CDR1 SGHTA, CDR2 FQGNSA. In DNA, the CDR3 is TGTGCCAGCAGCTTAGTATCCGGACAGGGGTCCTACGAGCAGTACTTC. It encodes CASSLVSGQGSYEQYF. Together with reference TRBV7-2 and TRBJ2-7, the CDR3 gives the full variable domain: GAGVSQSPSNKVTEKGKDVELRCDPISGHTALYWYRQSLGQGLEFLIYFQGNSAPDKSGLPSDRFSAERTGGSVSTLTIQRTQQEDSAVYLCASSLVSGQGSYEQYFGPGTRLTVT.

Turning to this clonotype: The junction departs from germline at one end; a sequencing error may be responsible. This chain joins TRBV6-4 and TRBJ1-5; 7 bases fit TRBD1. Germline V gene data show CDR1 as MRHNA and CDR2 as SNTAGT. This CDR3 contains 16 residues. CDR3 nucleotides: TGTGCCAGCAGTTACTCCGGGACAGATAGCAATCAGCCCCAGCATTTT. It yields the protein CASSYSGTDSNQPQHF.